Following are 2 T cell receptor beta chains from one sample sequenced in a study of blood T cell repertoires in COVID-19. Data came from immunoSEQ multiplex PCR; TCRdb stores just in-frame clones and leaves some out. Of more than 200,000 clones in the sample, 85% to 90% are singletons; the top ten hold 10%. Sample: peripheral blood. Receptor source: a woman aged 50 to 60 with COVID-19, enrolled during active disease.

The V gene is TRBV10-3, the J gene TRBJ1-2, with D perhaps matching TRBD1 (5 bases). V lost 3 bases to trimming and J lost 7 bases, with 12 bases between them. The V gene's germline CDR1 is ENHRY and CDR2 SYGVKD. The CDR3 spans 13 residues. The CDR3: CAISDYSGLGYTF. In DNA, the CDR3 is TGTGCCATCAGTGACTATTCAGGGCTTGGCTACACCTTC.

The rearrangement joins TRBV6-2 or TRBV6-3 to TRBJ2-4; tentative D call: TRBD2 (5 bases). There are 16 residues in the CDR3. From germline, CDR1 is MNHEY and CDR2 SVGEGT. Trimming took off 2 bases at V and 0 bases at J, with 11 bases between the two ends. The CDR3 DNA is TGTGCCAGCAGTTACCGGGATTATTTAGCCAAAAACATTCAGTACTTC. Translating gives CASSYRDYLAKNIQYF.